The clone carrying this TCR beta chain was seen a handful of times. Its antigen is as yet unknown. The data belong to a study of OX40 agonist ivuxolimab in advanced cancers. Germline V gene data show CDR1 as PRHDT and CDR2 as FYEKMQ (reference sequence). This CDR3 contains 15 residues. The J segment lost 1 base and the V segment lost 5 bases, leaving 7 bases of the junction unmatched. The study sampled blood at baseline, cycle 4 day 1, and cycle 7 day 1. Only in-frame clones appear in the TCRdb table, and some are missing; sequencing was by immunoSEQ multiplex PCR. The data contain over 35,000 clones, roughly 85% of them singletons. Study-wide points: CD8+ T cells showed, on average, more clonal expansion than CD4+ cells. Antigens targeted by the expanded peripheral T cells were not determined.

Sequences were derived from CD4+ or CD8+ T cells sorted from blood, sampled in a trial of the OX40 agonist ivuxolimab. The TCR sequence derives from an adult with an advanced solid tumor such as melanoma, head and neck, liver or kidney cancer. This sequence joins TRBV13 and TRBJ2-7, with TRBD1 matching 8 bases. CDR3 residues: CASSLGQGSSYEQYF. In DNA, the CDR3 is TGTGCCAGCAGCCTTGGACAGGGTAGTTCCTACGAGCAGTACTTC.